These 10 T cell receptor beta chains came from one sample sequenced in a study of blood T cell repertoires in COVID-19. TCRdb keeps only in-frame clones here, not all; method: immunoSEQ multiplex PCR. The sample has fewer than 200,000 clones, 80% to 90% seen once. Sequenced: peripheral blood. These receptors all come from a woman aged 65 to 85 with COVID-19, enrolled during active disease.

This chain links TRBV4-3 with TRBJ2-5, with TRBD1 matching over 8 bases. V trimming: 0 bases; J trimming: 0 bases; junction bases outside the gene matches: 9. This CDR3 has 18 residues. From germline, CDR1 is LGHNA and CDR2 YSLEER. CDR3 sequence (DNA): TGCGCCAGCAGCCAAGATCTGGACAGGGTTGGGAACCAAGAGACCCAGTACTTC. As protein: CASSQDLDRVGNQETQYF.

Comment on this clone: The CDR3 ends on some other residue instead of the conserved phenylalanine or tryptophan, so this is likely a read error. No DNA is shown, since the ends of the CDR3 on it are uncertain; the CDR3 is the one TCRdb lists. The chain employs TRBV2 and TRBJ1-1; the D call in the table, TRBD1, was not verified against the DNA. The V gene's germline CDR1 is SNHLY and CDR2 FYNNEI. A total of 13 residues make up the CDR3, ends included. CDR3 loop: CASSEASRPNTIG.

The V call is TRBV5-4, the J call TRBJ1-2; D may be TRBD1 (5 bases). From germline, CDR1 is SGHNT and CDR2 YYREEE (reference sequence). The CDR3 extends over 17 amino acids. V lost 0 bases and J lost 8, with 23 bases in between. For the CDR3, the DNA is TGTGCCAGCAGCTTGGATATAGGGGCCCAAAGATCCGGCGGCTACACCTTC. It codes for CASSLDIGAQRSGGYTF. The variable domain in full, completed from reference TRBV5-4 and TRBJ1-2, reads ETGVTQSPTHLIKTRGQQVTLRCSSQSGHNTVSWYQQALGQGPQFIFQYYREEENGRGNFPPRFSGLQFPNYSSELNVNALELDDSALYLCASSLDIGAQRSGGYTFGSGTRLTVV.

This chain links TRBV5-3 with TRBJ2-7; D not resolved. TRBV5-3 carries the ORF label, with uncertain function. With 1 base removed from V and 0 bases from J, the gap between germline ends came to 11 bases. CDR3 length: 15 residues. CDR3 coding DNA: TGTGCCAGAAGCTTGTCTGCCTGTAGCTCCTACGAGCAGTACTTC. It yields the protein CARSLSACSSYEQYF.

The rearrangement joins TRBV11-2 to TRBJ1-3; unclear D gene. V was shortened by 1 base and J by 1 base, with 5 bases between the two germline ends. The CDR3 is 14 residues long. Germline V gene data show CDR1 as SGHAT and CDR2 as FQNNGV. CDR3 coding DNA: TGTGCCAGCAGCTTAGGGCAGTCTGGAAACACCATATATTTT. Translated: CASSLGQSGNTIYF.

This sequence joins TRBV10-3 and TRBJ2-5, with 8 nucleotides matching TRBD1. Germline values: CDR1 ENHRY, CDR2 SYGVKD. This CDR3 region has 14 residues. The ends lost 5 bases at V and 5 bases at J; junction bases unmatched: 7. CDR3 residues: CAISLRQGQETQYF. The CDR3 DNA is TGTGCCATCAGTCTCCGACAGGGGCAGGAGACCCAGTACTTC.

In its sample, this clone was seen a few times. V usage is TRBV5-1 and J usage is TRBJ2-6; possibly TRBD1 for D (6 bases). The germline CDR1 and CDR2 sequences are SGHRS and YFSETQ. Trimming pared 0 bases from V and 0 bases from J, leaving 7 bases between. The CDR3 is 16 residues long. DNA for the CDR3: TGCGCCAGCAGCTTGGCGACAGGCTCTGGGGCCAACGTCCTGACTTTC. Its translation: CASSLATGSGANVLTF.

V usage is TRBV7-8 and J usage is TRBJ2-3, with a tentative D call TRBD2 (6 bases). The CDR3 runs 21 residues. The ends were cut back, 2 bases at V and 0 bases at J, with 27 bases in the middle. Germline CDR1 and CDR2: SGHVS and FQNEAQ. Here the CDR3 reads CASSLFFALERRGNSTDTQYF. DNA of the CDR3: TGTGCCAGCAGCTTATTCTTCGCCCTGGAGAGACGGGGGAATAGCACAGATACGCAGTATTTT.

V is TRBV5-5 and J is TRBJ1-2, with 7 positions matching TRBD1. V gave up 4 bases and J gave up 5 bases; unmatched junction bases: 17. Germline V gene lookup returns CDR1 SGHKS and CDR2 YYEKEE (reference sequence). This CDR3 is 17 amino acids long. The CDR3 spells CASSPSSFDRESYGYTF. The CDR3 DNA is TGTGCCAGCAGCCCCTCATCCTTCGACAGGGAATCATATGGCTACACCTTC.

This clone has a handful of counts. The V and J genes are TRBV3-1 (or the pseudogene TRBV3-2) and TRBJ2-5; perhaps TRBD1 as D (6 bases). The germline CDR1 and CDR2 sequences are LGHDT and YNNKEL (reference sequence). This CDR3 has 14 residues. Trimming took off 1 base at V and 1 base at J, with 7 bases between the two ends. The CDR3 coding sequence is TGTGCCAGCAGCCAAGGGACAGTCCAAGAGACCCAGTACTTC. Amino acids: CASSQGTVQETQYF.